The subject of this entry is one T cell receptor (beta chain). What it binds is unknown. The source of the sample is a study of shared clonotypes between healthy human individuals. Findings of the study overall: Enrolling few donors narrowed the genetic and exposure-history diversity that was represented.

Both subsets, CD45RA+ naive and CD45RA-negative memory, were split from the CD4+ cells. The CDR3 is 13 residues long. Per the germline V gene, CDR1 is SQVTM and CDR2 is ANQGSEA. TCRdb's copy holds only in-frame clones and misses some; the assay was immunoSEQ multiplex PCR. Among about 2.3 million clones listed, more than 85% were seen once. Sequencing was performed on naive CD4+ T cells from PBMCs. Regarding subset: CD45RA+ positively selected. This sequence was found in a man aged 18 to 29 in good health. Some clones in this sample may be carry-over from other donors' samples. The chain joins TRBV29-1 to TRBJ2-5, with D uncertain. The closer fit of TRBJ2-7 to the DNA end suggests the J call may be wrong. The CDR3 here is CSVARTLSYEQYF. The CDR3 DNA reads as TGCAGCGTTGCTAGGACCCTCTCCTACGAGCAGTACTTC.